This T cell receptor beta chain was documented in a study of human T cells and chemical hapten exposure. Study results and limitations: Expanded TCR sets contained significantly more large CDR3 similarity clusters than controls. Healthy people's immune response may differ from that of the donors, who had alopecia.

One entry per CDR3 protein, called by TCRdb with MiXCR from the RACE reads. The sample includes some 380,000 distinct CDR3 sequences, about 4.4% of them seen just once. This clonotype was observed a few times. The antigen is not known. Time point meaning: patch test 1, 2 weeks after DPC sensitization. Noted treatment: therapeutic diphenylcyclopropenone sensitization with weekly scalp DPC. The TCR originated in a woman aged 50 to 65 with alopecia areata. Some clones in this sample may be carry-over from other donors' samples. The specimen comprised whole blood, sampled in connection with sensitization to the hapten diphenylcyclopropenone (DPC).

CDR3 bases: TGTGCCAGCAGCCCCTGGGGGGCGGACACTGAAGCTTTCTTT. Protein: CASSPWGADTEAFF. J is TRBJ1-1 and V is TRBV12-3 or TRBV12-4, with a possible D match to TRBD1 (6 bases). The CDR3 is 14 residues long. The germline V and J ends were trimmed by 6 bases and 3 bases, with 14 bases remaining between them.